This paragraph covers one T cell receptor (beta chain) sequence. This clone has just one count. The antigen this receptor binds is unknown. Base qualities are not at hand, and no much larger clone is one base apart. The trial excluded patients who had a history of autoimmune disease or were on systemic immunosuppression. Peripheral blood for TCR sequencing was drawn from every dose cohort at baseline, at cycle 4 day 1 and at cycle 7 day 1. The samples were drawn from a first-in-human, open-label, multicenter phase I dose-escalation trial of ivuxolimab. Adults with locally advanced or metastatic head and neck squamous cell, hepatocellular, melanoma or renal cell carcinoma were enrolled in the trial. Before TCR sequencing, CD4+ T cells and CD8+ T cells were sorted from peripheral blood as separate populations. This specimen belongs to a study of OX40 agonist ivuxolimab in advanced cancers. Regarding the research as a whole: The costimulatory receptor OX40 (CD134) was targeted by ivuxolimab, a fully human IgG2 agonistic monoclonal antibody. Intravenous ivuxolimab was administered to patients every 2 weeks at six dose levels: 0.01, 0.1, 0.3, 1.5, 3 and 10 mg/kg. Of the 50 or so patients in dose escalation, about 19 had hepatocellular carcinoma, about 15 had melanoma, 9 had renal cell carcinoma and 9 had head and neck cancer. In the dose-escalation cohort, roughly 80% of patients were male, and the mean age was roughly 60 years, with a range of roughly 23 to 85. Patients were allowed to have had prior anti-PD-1, anti-PD-L1 or anti-CTLA-4 therapy, and 30% to 50% of the dose-escalation patients had previously received checkpoint inhibitors. Partial responses were achieved by three dose-escalation patients, of whom one had hepatocellular carcinoma and two had cutaneous melanoma. The purpose of peripheral TCRbeta sequencing was to test whether ivuxolimab changed TCR sequence diversity and led to clonal T-cell expansion. The paper describes the monotherapy dose-escalation part (N of about 52 patients) of the phase I trial of ivuxolimab. Broad study findings and their caveats: At doses of 0.1 to 3.0 mg/kg, clonal expansion of both CD4+ and CD8+ T cells in blood was seen between baseline and week 6. Low levels of normalized T-cell clonal expansion were also seen in some patients who did not respond. The antigen specificity of the peripheral T cells that underwent clonal expansion was not determined. On average, CD8+ T cells showed more expanded clones than CD4+ T cells after ivuxolimab. In the 0.1-3.0 mg/kg groups, partial responders had among the lowest normalized peripheral clonal expansion, particularly in CD8+ T cells.

Genomic DNA was extracted from sorted cells for sequencing of the TCRbeta CDR3 region. TCRbeta CDR3 regions were sequenced using the immunoSEQ Assay. The table comes from immuneACCESS by way of TCRdb, which keeps in-frame sequences with V and J called. Part of the clones is missing from these tables; in studies checked, under half for an unresolved V gene and the rest for unknown reasons. The sample table records some 69,000 clones; roughly 87% of these occur just once. The ten largest clonotypes hold over 3% of the sample. Between the V and J ends, shortened by 4 bases and 10 bases respectively, the junction contains 20 bases. CDR1 MNHEY and CDR2 SVGAGI were looked up in the germline V gene. From the cysteine through the phenylalanine, the CDR3 covers 15 amino acids. The sequence is cut down to CDR3 DNA, 45 bases in frame from base 1.

This receptor was identified in an adult with an advanced solid tumor such as melanoma, head and neck, liver or kidney cancer. The sequences come from CD4+ or CD8+ T cells sorted from blood, collected in a trial of the OX40 agonist ivuxolimab. The chain is assembled from TRBV6-5 and TRBJ2-1; the D segment could be TRBD1, given 5 matching bases. The CDR3 region: CASSLGLGLEGEQFF. The base sequence is TGTGCCAGCAGTTTAGGGTTGGGGCTAGAAGGAGAGCAGTTCTTC.